This TCR beta chain derives from a study of technical replicates of blood from a few donors. Germline V gene lookup returns CDR1 LGHNT and CDR2 FRNRAP. This CDR3 has 17 amino acids. With V trimmed by 3 bases and J by 2 bases, 9 bases remained unmatched. Profiled with immunoSEQ multiplex PCR; TCRdb holds only in-frame clones, not every one. The repertoire has roughly 79,000 clones, 96% of them found once; the top ten carry 0.3% to 0.4%. This chain links TRBV12-5 with TRBJ2-3; 9 bases fit TRBD2. This sequence was found in a human donor in good health. Material: T cells isolated from PBMCs. CDR3 coding DNA: TGTGCTAGTGGTTTCGACTTAGCGGGAGCGATCACAGATACGCAGTATTTT. Its protein is CASGFDLAGAITDTQYF.